This T cell receptor (beta chain) was captured by sequencing in a study of OX40 agonist ivuxolimab in advanced cancers. Study at large: Ivuxolimab, an agonistic anti-OX40 (CD134) antibody, was given to patients. Aged about 20 to 85 with a mean of approximately 57 years, they were 82.7% male.

TCRdb's copy holds only in-frame clones and misses some; the assay was immunoSEQ multiplex PCR. This table has about 95,000 clones, approximately 89% appearing once. The specimen comprised CD4+ or CD8+ T cells sorted from blood, sampled in a trial of the OX40 agonist ivuxolimab. This sequence originates from an adult with an advanced solid tumor such as melanoma, head and neck, liver or kidney cancer.

The CDR3 loop reads CASGRLTSYEQYF. CDR3 DNA: TGTGCCAGCGGACGGCTGACCTCCTACGAGCAGTACTTC. This chain links TRBV2 with TRBJ2-7; no firm D call. Germline assignment: CDR1 SNHLY and CDR2 FYNNEI. This CDR3 is built from 13 residues. V was shortened by 8 bases and J by 0 bases, with 11 bases between the two germline ends.